This T cell receptor beta chain was found in a study of blood T cells in healthy people across ages. Regarding the study as a whole: Unsorted PBMCs prevented conclusive naive versus antigen-experienced comparison. Age advanced and TCR beta diversity per million T cells fell, roughly linearly.

It was with a sample-barcoded 5' primer and a J-beta primer mix that a second PCR of roughly 7 to 12 cycles was run. Using its own MiXCR run on the 5' RACE reads, TCRdb lists one record per CDR3 protein. The sample consists of over a million distinct CDR3 sequences, 40% to 50% of them appearing once. On this clonotype: Its specificity is unknown.

This clonotype originated in a woman aged 55 to 70 in good health. Source material: blood.

The CDR3 here is CASSLDLARNIQYF. The CDR3 DNA is TGTGCCAGCAGCTTAGACCTAGCGAGAAACATTCAGTACTTC. The chain uses TRBV7-2 and TRBJ2-4; D perhaps matches TRBD2 (6 bases). CDR3 length: 14 amino acids. CDR1 SGHTA and CDR2 FQGNSA come from the germline V gene. V dropped 1 base and J dropped 6 bases, with 10 bases sitting between them.